This note documents a single T cell receptor beta chain sequence. These data are taken from a study of cytomegalovirus exposure and HLA in healthy donors. The V end lost 4 bases, the J end lost 4 bases, and 14 bases lay between the germline ends. The CDR3 totals 14 residues. CDR1 is SGDLS and CDR2 is YYNGEE in the germline V gene. PCR primers comprised 60 Vbeta and 13 Jbeta primers. Produced via immunoSEQ multiplex PCR; TCRdb's table is partial and in-frame only. The table lists 93,000 or so clones, with approximately 3.7% in the top ten. Material for sequencing was PBMCs. This sequence joins TRBV9 and TRBJ1-1, with TRBD1 as a possible D gene (5 bases). The source is a man aged 35 to 55 in good health and CMV-seronegative. The chain's CDR3 is CASSPHEGVTEAFF. DNA for the CDR3: TGTGCCAGCAGCCCCCATGAAGGGGTCACTGAAGCTTTCTTT. The full variable domain, completed using reference TRBV9 and TRBJ1-1, is DSGVTQTPKHLITATGQRVTLRCSPRSGDLSVYWYQQSLDQGLQFLIQYYNGEERAKGNILERFSAQQFPDLHSELNLSSLELGDSALYFCASSPHEGVTEAFFGQGTRLTVV.